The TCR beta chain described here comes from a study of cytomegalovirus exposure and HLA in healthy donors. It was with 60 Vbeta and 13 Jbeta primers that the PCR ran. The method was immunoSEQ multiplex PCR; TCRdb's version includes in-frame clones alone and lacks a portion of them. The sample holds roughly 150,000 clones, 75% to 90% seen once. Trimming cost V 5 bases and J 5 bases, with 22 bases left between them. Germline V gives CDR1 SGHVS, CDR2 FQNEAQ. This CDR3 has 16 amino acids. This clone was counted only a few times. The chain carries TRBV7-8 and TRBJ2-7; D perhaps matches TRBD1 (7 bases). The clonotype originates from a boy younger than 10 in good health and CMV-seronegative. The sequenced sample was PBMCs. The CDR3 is CASSPGGQGVTNEQYF. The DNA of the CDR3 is TGTGCCAGCAGCCCCGGAGGGCAGGGGGTCACCAACGAGCAGTACTTC.